This entry lists 15 T cell receptor beta chains sequenced from one sample in a study of blood T cell repertoires in COVID-19. Some clones are missing from TCRdb's copy, which holds only in-frame ones; the method was immunoSEQ multiplex PCR. Of 83,000 or so clones in the sample, roughly four fifths were seen once. Material: peripheral blood. These TCRs come from a human donor in a cohort sampled during active COVID-19.

The chain uses TRBV30 and TRBJ1-1; D is possibly TRBD1 (6 bases). V lost 3 bases and J lost 11, with 22 bases in between. The germline gives CDR1 GTSNPN, CDR2 SVGIG (reference sequence). The CDR3 contains 14 residues. Here the CDR3 reads CAWSNLGGGTKAFF. The CDR3 nucleotides read TGTGCCTGGAGCAATCTTGGTGGTGGGACAAAGGCTTTCTTT.

This rearrangement joins TRBV7-2 to TRBJ2-5; D is possibly TRBD2 (5 bases). The germline V and J ends were trimmed by 5 bases and 5 bases, with 18 bases remaining between them. The CDR3 loop spans 15 amino acids. The germline CDR1 and CDR2 sequences are SGHTA and FQGNSA. The CDR3: CASSPGSSFEETQYF. CDR3 coding DNA: TGTGCCAGCAGCCCCGGGTCTAGCTTTGAGGAGACCCAGTACTTC. The full variable domain, completed using reference TRBV7-2 and TRBJ2-5, is GAGVSQSPSNKVTEKGKDVELRCDPISGHTALYWYRQSLGQGLEFLIYFQGNSAPDKSGLPSDRFSAERTGGSVSTLTIQRTQQEDSAVYLCASSPGSSFEETQYFGPGTRLLVL.

This clone was recorded only once. Other DNA sequences within the sample encode an identical CDR3. The V call is TRBV6-5, the J call TRBJ1-5; D might be TRBD1 (5 bases). Germline CDR1 MNHEY, CDR2 SVGAGI. The germline V and J ends were trimmed by 2 bases and 1 base, with 9 bases remaining between them. The CDR3 is 15 amino acids. In DNA form, the CDR3 reads TGTGCCAGCAGTTACGGGCAGGGAAGCAATCAGCCCCAGCATTTT. As protein: CASSYGQGSNQPQHF.

This clone has only a few counts. V and J are TRBV2 and TRBJ1-1; 9 nucleotides align to TRBD1. The V gene's germline CDR1 is SNHLY and CDR2 FYNNEI. Trimming cost V 5 bases and J 7 bases; bases outside gene matches: 5. The CDR3 consists of 13 residues. CDR3 nucleotides: TGTGCCAGCAGTCTGGACAGGGGAAATGAAGCTTTCTTT. As protein: CASSLDRGNEAFF.

V is TRBV4-2 and J is TRBJ1-5; no clear D gene. The length of the CDR3 is 15 residues. CDR1 and CDR2 (germline): LGHNA, YNFKEQ. V was trimmed by 1 base and J by 0 bases, leaving 7 bases between them. The CDR3 coding sequence is TGTGCCAGCAGCCAAGGGCAGAATAGCAATCAGCCCCAGCATTTT. As protein: CASSQGQNSNQPQHF.

With regard to this clone: A junction end diverges from the germline sequence, so it may reflect a read error. The chain has TRBV30 and TRBJ1-2; D remains ambiguous. The CDR3 consists of 12 residues. Germline V lookup: CDR1 GTSNPN, CDR2 SVGIG (reference sequence). This chain's CDR3 is CAWSVRSQRFAF. The CDR3 DNA reads TGTGCCTGGAGTGTACGGTCCCAACGGTTTGCCTTC.

The genes are TRBV11-3 and TRBJ2-1; 7 bases map to TRBD1. The CDR3 has 15 residues. V dropped 1 base and J dropped 6; count of bases not matched to a gene: 6. Germline-derived CDR1 and CDR2 are SGHNT and YENEEA. The chain's CDR3 is CASSLGQRGLNEQFF. DNA of the CDR3: TGTGCCAGCAGCTTAGGCCAAAGGGGGCTCAATGAGCAGTTCTTC.

This clone is a singleton in its sample. The chain uses TRBV18 and TRBJ2-5, with D maybe TRBD2 (6 bases). Trimming took 6 bases from V and 2 from J, leaving 13 bases between them. The CDR3 sequence is 14 residues long. Germline V gives CDR1 KGHSH, CDR2 LQKENI. CDR3 DNA: TGTGCCAGCTCCCCGGGAGCGGCGCAAGAGACCCAGTACTTC. Amino acids: CASSPGAAQETQYF.

This clone was counted only a few times. The CDR3 region is CASTQQGGRGSIQYF. DNA for the CDR3: TGTGCCAGCACCCAGCAGGGGGGCAGGGGAAGCATTCAGTACTTC. The V gene is TRBV28, the J gene TRBJ2-4; D is possibly TRBD1 (7 bases). The germline V gene has CDR1 MDHEN and CDR2 SYDVKM. Between the trimmed V and J ends, which lost 7 bases and 9 bases, there was a span of 22 bases. The CDR3 consists of 15 residues. Full variable domain (outside the CDR3, taken from reference TRBV28 and TRBJ2-4): DVKVTQSSRYLVKRTGEKVFLECVQDMDHENMFWYRQDPGLGLRLIYFSYDVKMKEKGDIPEGYSVSREKKERFSLILESASTNQTSMYLCASTQQGGRGSIQYFGAGTRLSVL.

The chain uses TRBV19 and TRBJ2-2; tentative D call: TRBD1 (6 bases). There are 13 residues in the CDR3. V dropped 7 bases and J dropped 8 bases, with 14 bases sitting between them. Germline V gene data show CDR1 as LNHDA and CDR2 as SQIVND (reference sequence). Written as DNA, the CDR3 is TGTGCCAGTACAAAGGGGGTACCGGGGGAGCTGTTTTTT. It encodes CASTKGVPGELFF.

The chain employs TRBV3-1 (or the pseudogene TRBV3-2) and TRBJ2-5; perhaps TRBD1 as D (6 bases). Per the germline V gene, CDR1 is LGHDT and CDR2 is YNNKEL (reference sequence). The CDR3 extends over 15 amino acids. The V end lost 3 bases, the J end lost 1 base, and 12 bases lay between the germline ends. The CDR3 DNA reads TGTGCCAGCAGCCAGCACAGGGCCAGCCAAGAGACCCAGTACTTC. It is translated as CASSQHRASQETQYF.

The V and J genes are TRBV18 and TRBJ1-4; possibly TRBD1 for D (5 bases). In germline, CDR1 is KGHSH, CDR2 LQKENI. This CDR3 is built from 17 residues. Trimming shortened V by 2 bases and J by 5 bases, and 18 bases separated the two germline ends. The CDR3 region is CASSPRSRAGENEKLFF. CDR3 DNA: TGTGCCAGCTCACCAAGATCCAGGGCAGGAGAAAATGAAAAACTGTTTTTT.

V gene TRBV19 combines with J gene TRBJ2-7, with TRBD1 matching 7 bases. The V segment lost 7 bases and the J segment 6 bases; nucleotides outside the gene matches: 12. The V gene's germline CDR1 is LNHDA and CDR2 SQIVND (reference sequence). The CDR3 has 14 amino acids. The DNA for the CDR3 is TGTGCCAGTAACACCGGGACAGCAAGCGGCGAGCAGTACTTC. It specifies CASNTGTASGEQYF.

The rearrangement joins TRBV27 to TRBJ2-1, with TRBD1 identical over 8 bases. There are 15 residues in the CDR3. V dropped 4 bases and J dropped 4; count of bases not matched to a gene: 6. Germline-derived CDR1 and CDR2 are MNHEY and SMNVEV (reference sequence). The CDR3 coding sequence is TGTGCCAGCAGTTCCCCCAGGACAGGGTACAATGAGCAGTTCTTC. It specifies CASSSPRTGYNEQFF.

The gene calls are TRBV7-2 and TRBJ1-2; TRBD1 might be the D (6 bases). The CDR3 is 13 residues long. V lost 4 bases and J lost 4, with 10 bases in between. From germline, CDR1 is SGHTA and CDR2 FQGNSA. CDR3 coding DNA: TGTGCCAGCAGCTCCACAGGGTCCTATGGCTACACCTTC. Protein sequence: CASSSTGSYGYTF.